The present T cell receptor (beta chain) was sequenced within a study of T cell changes during pregnancy in multiple sclerosis. Assay used: immunoSEQ multiplex PCR; TCRdb lists only in-frame clones, some missing. Of fewer than 80,000 clones listed, roughly 92% are singletons. The V and J ends lost 4 bases and 1 base respectively, with 16 bases between them. The CDR3 length is 16 residues. The germline CDR1 and CDR2 sequences are SGHDT and YYEEEE. The chain is built from TRBV5-6 and TRBJ2-3; maybe TRBD2 (6 bases). The TCR comes from a female donor in good health, enrolled as a control in a pregnancy study. The source was peripheral blood, collected in the third trimester of pregnancy. Here the CDR3 DNA reads TGTGCCAGCAGCGGCGGCTGGGAGCGGGGCACAGATACGCAGTATTTT. It is translated as CASSGGWERGTDTQYF.